The clone carrying this T cell receptor (beta chain) came up many times. The target antigen is unknown. This specimen belongs to a study of Graves' ophthalmopathy and Graves' hyperthyroidism. The diagnosis combined clinical symptoms, thyroxine, TRAb, thyroid ultrasound and orbital computed tomography scans. Broader study findings: Blood shared most expanded thyroid clonotypes above 0.001 frequency.

The CDR3 sequence is 18 residues long. V dropped 5 bases and J dropped 1; count of bases not matched to a gene: 14. RNA transcripts served as template for amplifying TCR beta CDR3 sequences. An opening RT-PCR round employed HTBI primers and preceded a second-round multiplex PCR. MiXCR was run by TCRdb on the multiplex PCR reads, yielding one entry per CDR3 protein. The sample lists a few hundred thousand distinct CDR3 sequences; about 15% were seen once. Sequenced: peripheral blood. The clonotype comes from an adult woman with stable Graves' hyperthyroidism. The chain uses TRBV12-3 or TRBV12-4 and TRBJ2-7; 10 bases map to TRBD1. The CDR3 region has the DNA TGTGCCAGCAGTAACGAACGGGACAGGGGATCCCATTCCTACGAGCAGTACTTC. It codes for CASSNERDRGSHSYEQYF.